This is a list of T cell receptor beta chains from one sample in a study of PD-1 blockade in mismatch repair-deficient tumors. The assay was immunoSEQ multiplex PCR, and TCRdb's table has in-frame clones only and misses some. The sample holds 45,000 to 60,000 clones, around 80% seen once. Material: peripheral blood, obtained 4 weeks after starting pembrolizumab. The origin of the receptors is an adult with mismatch repair-deficient cancer. CDR3s include the opening cysteine and the closing phenylalanine or tryptophan. The D gene is left open where the match is weak. Clone sizes are given selectively: once, few, many, or a class where the clone is expanded.

>.|TRBV6-4|TRBJ2-1|few
CASSDSGDSYNEQFF
TGTGCCAGCAGTGACTCAGGCGACTCCTACAATGAGCAGTTCTTC
>TRBD1|TRBV5-1|TRBJ2-7|.
CASTTGQAPFREQYF
TGCGCCAGCACCACGGGACAGGCCCCCTTTAGAGAGCAGTACTTC
>.|TRBV6-1|TRBJ2-6|.
CATMYSGANVLTF
TGTGCCACGATGTACTCTGGGGCCAACGTCCTGACTTTC
>.|TRBV6-5|TRBJ2-3|.
CASSPPGGRPDTQYF
TGTGCCAGCAGTCCCCCAGGGGGGAGGCCAGATACGCAGTATTTT
>.|TRBV19|TRBJ2-6|.
CASRDSSGANVLTF
TGTGCCAGTAGAGATAGCTCTGGGGCCAACGTCCTGACTTTC
>.|TRBV18|TRBJ1-1|.
CASSEGGSNTEAFF
TGTGCCAGCTCGGAAGGGGGGTCTAACACTGAAGCTTTCTTT
>TRBD1|TRBV15|TRBJ2-3|.
CATSRGQGDTDTQYF
TGTGCCACCAGCAGAGGACAGGGGGACACAGATACGCAGTATTTT
>.|TRBV4-1|TRBJ1-2|.
CASSQLGTGGGYTF
TGCGCCAGCAGCCAACTCGGGACGGGAGGCGGCTACACCTTC
>.|TRBV10-3|TRBJ2-6|.
CAIRQGGSGANVLTF
TGTGCCATCAGACAAGGGGGCTCTGGGGCCAACGTCCTGACTTTC
>.|TRBV7-8|TRBJ1-5|.
CASSLGQNQPQHF
TGTGCCAGCAGCTTAGGCCAAAATCAGCCCCAGCATTTT
>TRBD1|TRBV6-1|TRBJ2-1|.
CASRSGTGDYNEQFF
TGTGCCAGCAGGTCCGGGACAGGGGACTACAATGAGCAGTTCTTC
>TRBD2|TRBV25-1|TRBJ2-1|.
CASIGPGGRFFF
TGTGCCAGCATAGGGCCTGGCGGGAGATTCTTCTTC
>.|TRBV27|TRBJ1-2|.
CASSPGTSRGYTF
TGTGCCAGCAGTCCAGGGACAAGCCGAGGCTACACCTTC
>TRBD1|TRBV30|TRBJ1-2|.
CAWSIKGADYGYTF
TGTGCCTGGAGTATAAAGGGGGCGGACTATGGCTACACCTTC
>.|TRBV7-3|TRBJ2-3|.
CASSLDSAATTQYF
TGTGCCAGCAGCTTAGACTCCGCAGCGACTACGCAGTATTTT
>TRBD1|TRBV19|TRBJ2-7|few
CASSPEWTGEQYF
TGTGCCAGTAGCCCGGAGTGGACAGGGGAGCAGTACTTC
>TRBD2|TRBV27|TRBJ2-7|.
CASSKLAGGTHEQYF
TGTGCCAGCAGTAAACTAGCGGGAGGAACCCACGAGCAGTACTTC
>.|TRBV5-4|TRBJ2-7|.
CASSLEVNSYEQYF
TGTGCCAGCAGCTTGGAAGTGAATTCCTACGAGCAGTACTTC
>.|TRBV6-5|TRBJ2-7|.
CASSYSAGQYEQYF
TGTGCCAGCAGTTACTCGGCTGGACAGTACGAGCAGTACTTC
>.|TRBV19|TRBJ1-2|.
CASSMAQSYGYTF
TGTGCCAGTAGTATGGCACAGAGCTATGGCTACACCTTC
>TRBD1|TRBV27|TRBJ2-7|few
CASSTLDRVDEQYF
TGTGCCAGCAGTACCCTGGACAGGGTCGACGAGCAGTACTTC
>.|TRBV10-3|TRBJ2-7|.
CAISSDYSYEQYF
TGTGCCATCAGTAGTGATTACTCCTACGAGCAGTACTTC
>.|TRBV7-9|TRBJ2-5|.
CASSQDSRRETQYF
TGTGCCAGCAGCCAGGACAGTAGGCGTGAGACCCAGTACTTC
>.|TRBV9|TRBJ2-1|.
CASSVGGPSSYNEQFF
TGTGCCAGCAGCGTAGGGGGCCCGAGCTCCTACAATGAGCAGTTCTTC
>.|TRBV7-5|TRBJ2-6|.
CARRSLSRQSRANVLTF
TGTGCCAGAAGAAGTCTAAGTAGACAAAGTCGGGCCAACGTCCTGACTTTC
>TRBD2|TRBV7-9|TRBJ2-1|.
CASSLVSGRIGEQFF
TGTGCCAGCAGCTTAGTGAGCGGGAGAATAGGTGAGCAGTTCTTC
>.|TRBV19|TRBJ2-4|medium-sized
CASSMFTLAGTKNIQYF
TGTGCCAGTAGTATGTTTACTCTAGCCGGTACCAAAAACATTCAGTACTTC
>.|TRBV7-9|TRBJ2-7|few
CASSTRPYEQYF
TGTGCCAGCAGCACCCGTCCCTACGAGCAGTACTTC
>.|TRBV5-4|TRBJ1-2|.
CASSSLRAGGYTF
TGTGCCAGCAGCTCTCTGCGGGCTGGTGGCTACACCTTC
>.|TRBV7-6|TRBJ2-2|few
CASKMRDNTGELFF
TGTGCCAGTAAAATGAGAGATAACACCGGGGAGCTGTTTTTT
>TRBD2|TRBV5-1|TRBJ2-7|few
CASSLRTSGSHEQYF
TGCGCCAGCAGCTTACGGACTAGCGGGAGCCACGAGCAGTACTTC
>.|TRBV11-2|TRBJ2-1|.
CASSLQLTDYNEQFF
TGTGCCAGCAGCTTACAGCTGACTGACTACAATGAGCAGTTCTTC
>TRBD1|TRBV11-2|TRBJ1-2|.
CASSLTGKEGYTF
TGTGCCAGCAGCTTGACAGGGAAGGAGGGCTACACCTTC
>TRBD1|TRBV25-1|TRBJ2-7|.
CASSTGTGGSGGTYEQYF
TGTGCCAGCAGCACCGGGACAGGGGGCTCGGGCGGAACCTACGAGCAGTACTTC
>TRBD2|TRBV2|TRBJ2-5|.
CASSGLAGDRETQYF
TGTGCCAGCAGTGGGCTAGCGGGAGATCGGGAGACCCAGTACTTC
>.|TRBV19|TRBJ1-5|.
CASSIGLGIPNQPQHF
TGTGCCAGTAGTATTGGTTTAGGAATCCCCAATCAGCCCCAGCATTTT
>.|TRBV7-2|TRBJ1-1|.
CASSLIENTEAFF
TGTGCCAGCAGCCTTATTGAAAACACTGAAGCTTTCTTT
>.|TRBV30|TRBJ1-1|once
CAWRAANLMNTEAFF
TGTGCCTGGAGGGCGGCGAATCTCATGAACACTGAAGCTTTCTTT
>.|TRBV6-6|TRBJ1-5|medium-sized
CASSYGTSRLQHF
TGTGCCAGCAGTTACGGGACTTCACGCCTCCAGCATTTT
>.|TRBV18|TRBJ2-3|.
CASSRDQGQWADTQYF
TGTGCCAGCTCCCGCGATCAAGGACAGTGGGCAGATACGCAGTATTTT
>.|TRBV5-4|TRBJ2-1|.
CASTTRGSYNEQFF
TGTGCCAGCACCACGAGGGGGTCCTACAATGAGCAGTTCTTC
>TRBD1|TRBV19|TRBJ1-4|few
CASRRRYQGDEKLFF
TGTGCCAGTAGAAGGAGGTACCAGGGGGATGAAAAACTGTTTTTT
>.|TRBV12-5|TRBJ2-6|.
CASGRALLSGANVLTF
TGTGCTAGTGGACGGGCCCTGCTTTCTGGGGCCAACGTCCTGACTTTC
>TRBD2|TRBV9|TRBJ2-7|.
CASSVGPGGEEQYF
TGTGCCAGCAGCGTAGGCCCGGGAGGGGAAGAGCAGTACTTC
>TRBD1|TRBV6-5|TRBJ2-7|.
CASSSPGQSHYEQYF
TGTGCCAGCAGTTCACCGGGACAGTCCCACTACGAGCAGTACTTC
>TRBD1|TRBV5-1|TRBJ1-1|.
CASSLLQGVDTEAFF
TGCGCCAGCAGCTTATTACAGGGGGTTGACACTGAAGCTTTCTTT
>.|TRBV4-2|TRBJ2-1|.
CASSQDPEGRPYNEQFF
TGTGCCAGCAGCCAAGATCCGGAGGGTCGGCCCTACAATGAGCAGTTCTTC
>.|TRBV2|TRBJ1-5|.
CASRGFSYSNQPQHF
TGTGCCAGCAGGGGGTTCAGCTATAGCAATCAGCCCCAGCATTTT
>.|TRBV5-4|TRBJ1-1|.
CASSTRGTEAFF
TGTGCCAGCAGCACCCGGGGCACTGAAGCTTTCTTT
>.|TRBV5-1|TRBJ2-7|many
CASSLDPTSSYEQYF
TGCGCCAGCAGCTTGGACCCCACTTCATCCTACGAGCAGTACTTC
>.|TRBV28|TRBJ1-4|.
CASSFSTNEKLFF
TGTGCCAGCAGTTTCTCAACTAATGAAAAACTGTTTTTT
>TRBD2|TRBV7-9|TRBJ2-2|.
CASSLESGGPGELFF
TGTGCCAGCAGCTTAGAATCGGGAGGGCCCGGGGAGCTGTTTTTT
>.|TRBV19|TRBJ1-3|.
CASSRNTIYF
TGTGCCAGTAGCCGAAACACCATATATTTT
>.|TRBV7-2|TRBJ2-1|.
CASSPARDNEQFF
TGTGCCAGCAGCCCCGCCAGGGACAATGAGCAGTTCTTC
>.|TRBV5-8|TRBJ2-2|.
CASSYGTTNTGELFF
TGTGCCAGCAGCTACGGGACAACGAACACCGGGGAGCTGTTTTTT
>.|TRBV9|TRBJ2-5|.
CASSVGQGRETQYF
TGTGCCAGCAGCGTAGGGCAGGGGAGGGAGACCCAGTACTTC
>.|TRBV7-3|TRBJ2-7|.
CASSLTPSNEQYF
TGTGCCAGCAGCTTAACGCCTAGCAACGAGCAGTACTTC
>TRBD2|TRBV5-1|TRBJ2-5|.
CASSTKLAGVQETQYF
TGCGCCAGCAGCACGAAACTAGCGGGGGTCCAAGAGACCCAGTACTTC
>.|TRBV19|TRBJ1-1|.
CASNAIDRNTEAFF
TGTGCCAGTAACGCTATAGACAGGAACACTGAAGCTTTCTTT
>TRBD2|TRBV5-1|TRBJ2-1|.
CASSFEPSGSGNNEQFF
TGCGCCAGCAGCTTCGAACCGAGCGGGAGCGGGAACAATGAGCAGTTCTTC